These 30 T cell receptor beta chains were sequenced from one sample in a study of siplizumab effects on memory and regulatory T cells (dated by TCRdb to between 2019 and 2020). Libraries were constructed by the immunoSEQ multiplex PCR assay. Held by TCRdb, this immuneACCESS table contains in-frame sequences only and omits some clones. Under half of the omission traces to an unresolved V gene where checked; the cause of the rest is unknown. For this sample there are about 50,000 clones; roughly 84% appear just once. Jointly, the top ten make up approximately 0.35% of the sample. The sample was naive CD8+ T cells sorted from blood. Read against the paper, the sample's cell subset or site label means: unstimulated naive T cells. Receptors originate from a human donor in good health.

The chain employs TRBV9 and TRBJ2-5, with D possibly being TRBD1 (6 bases). Near its end, the DNA agrees better with TRBJ2-7, so the J call may be wrong. The CDR3 has 15 amino acids. The V gene's germline CDR1 is SGDLS and CDR2 YYNGEE. CDR3 in DNA: TGTGCCAGCAGCGTACAGGGGACCGTACCCTACGAGCAGTACTTC. Its protein is CASSVQGTVPYEQYF.

The V gene is TRBV7-8, the J gene TRBJ1-3; D is ambiguous. CDR3 length equals 14 residues. Trimming left V 1 base short and J 6 bases short, with 10 bases between. Germline V lookup: CDR1 SGHVS, CDR2 FQNEAQ. CDR3 nucleotide sequence: TGTGCCAGCAGCTTAGGGTCCTCTTTAAACACCATATATTTT. It yields the protein CASSLGSSLNTIYF.

This clone was observed a handful of times. The J gene is TRBJ1-2, the V gene TRBV27; D unclear. This CDR3 comprises 15 residues. V was trimmed by 4 bases and J by 0 bases, leaving 12 bases between them. Germline V gene sequence: CDR1 MNHEY, CDR2 SMNVEV (reference sequence). Here the CDR3 reads CASSYLASANYGYTF. Here the CDR3 DNA reads TGTGCCAGCAGTTACCTCGCGTCCGCTAACTATGGCTACACCTTC.

V usage is TRBV5-5 and J usage is TRBJ2-7; a possible D gene is TRBD2 (6 bases). Germline CDR1 and CDR2: SGHKS and YYEKEE (reference sequence). The CDR3 consists of 14 residues. Between the trimmed V and J ends, which lost 4 bases and 4 bases, there was a span of 15 bases. The CDR3 loop reads CASSPPEGGYEQYF. CDR3 nucleotide sequence: TGTGCCAGCAGCCCCCCGGAGGGTGGATACGAGCAGTACTTC.

The V gene is TRBV4-1, the J gene TRBJ1-5; TRBD1 might be the D (6 bases). Germline CDR1 reads MGHRA; CDR2 reads YSYEKL. V was pared by 1 base and J by 0 bases, with 16 bases between. CDR3 length: 18 residues. The CDR3 bases are TGCGCCAGCAGCCAAGTCCAGGGGAGTGGGTCTAGCAATCAGCCCCAGCATTTT. Its protein is CASSQVQGSGSSNQPQHF.

The chain recombines TRBV7-9 with TRBJ2-2, with D possibly TRBD1 on 6 matching bases. The CDR3 has 16 residues. CDR1 is SEHNR, CDR2 FQNEAQ, per germline (reference sequence). V gave up 5 bases and J gave up 1 base, with 14 bases separating them. DNA for the CDR3: TGTGCCAGCAGCCCTCTTCAGACAGGGAACACCGGGGAGCTGTTTTTT. Its protein product is CASSPLQTGNTGELFF.

The chain carries TRBV6-5 and TRBJ2-2; D is unresolved. Germline CDR1 MNHEY, CDR2 SVGAGI. The V end lost 2 bases, the J end lost 8 bases, and 6 bases lay between the germline ends. This CDR3 has 12 residues. CDR3 protein: CASSYPSGELFF. Here the CDR3 DNA reads TGTGCCAGCAGTTACCCGAGTGGGGAGCTGTTTTTT.

The table lists this clone with a few counts. The J gene is TRBJ1-1, the V gene TRBV4-2; D remains unclear. This CDR3 region has 15 residues. The germline V and J ends were trimmed by 2 bases and 3 bases, with 13 bases remaining between them. Germline CDR1 and CDR2: LGHNA and YNFKEQ. CDR3: CASSQRPGSDTEAFF. In DNA, the CDR3 is TGTGCCAGCAGCCAACGTCCGGGATCCGACACTGAAGCTTTCTTT.

The CDR3 loop reads CASSEIQGNYGYTF. Here the CDR3 DNA reads TGTGCCAGCAGTGAAATCCAGGGAAACTATGGCTACACCTTC. V gene TRBV6-1 combines with J gene TRBJ1-2, with TRBD1 as a possible D gene (5 bases). The CDR3 is made up of 14 amino acids. The germline CDR1 and CDR2 sequences are MNHNS and SASEGT. Trimming cost V 2 bases and J 2 bases, with 9 bases left between them.

J is TRBJ2-7 and V is TRBV4-1; D may be TRBD1 (6 bases). Germline V gene sequence: CDR1 MGHRA, CDR2 YSYEKL. There are 15 residues in the CDR3. The ends were cut back, 3 bases at V and 3 bases at J, with 15 bases in the middle. The CDR3 protein is CASSQALGTLYEQYF. The CDR3 DNA reads TGCGCCAGCAGCCAGGCGCTCGGGACACTCTACGAGCAGTACTTC.

The chain combines TRBV27 with TRBJ1-5; no firm D call. Trimming stripped 2 bases from V and 4 bases from J, with 6 bases between. This CDR3 is 13 amino acids long. The germline V gene encodes CDR1 MNHEY and CDR2 SMNVEV (reference sequence). The CDR3 loop is CASSLAGNQPQHF. In DNA, the CDR3 is TGTGCCAGCAGTTTAGCCGGAAATCAGCCCCAGCATTTT.

The chain has TRBV7-9 and TRBJ1-2; 7 bases fit TRBD1. Germline V CDR1 and CDR2: SEHNR, FQNEAQ (reference sequence). The CDR3 totals 14 residues. With V trimmed by 1 base and J by 5 bases, 4 bases remained unmatched. The CDR3 protein is CASSLGQGWYGYTF. The CDR3 DNA sequence: TGTGCCAGCAGCTTAGGACAGGGTTGGTATGGCTACACCTTC.

The CDR3 DNA is TGTGCCAGCAGCTTAAATTGTCACAGGGCGCCTGGCTACACCTTC. Translated: CASSLNCHRAPGYTF. The chain links TRBV11-3 to TRBJ1-2, with a weak D call TRBD1 (6 bases). The V end lost 2 bases, the J end lost 7 bases, and 17 bases lay between the germline ends. Germline V CDR1 and CDR2: SGHNT, YENEEA. This CDR3 has 15 residues. Combining the CDR3 with reference TRBV11-3 and TRBJ1-2 gives the whole variable domain EAGVVQSPRYKIIEKKQPVAFWCNPISGHNTLYWYLQNLGQGPELLIRYENEEAVDDSQLPKDRFSAERLKGVDSTLKIQPAELGDSAVYLCASSLNCHRAPGYTFGSGTRLTVV.

V gene TRBV7-9 combines with J gene TRBJ2-7, with D possibly TRBD2 on 5 matching bases. The germline CDR1 and CDR2 sequences are SEHNR and FQNEAQ (reference sequence). CDR3 length equals 14 residues. With 0 bases removed from V and 2 bases from J, the gap between germline ends came to 8 bases. The CDR3 nucleotides read TGTGCCAGCAGCTTAGCCACCGGGACCTACGAGCAGTACTTC. Amino acid sequence: CASSLATGTYEQYF.

The chain combines TRBV6-5 with TRBJ2-7; TRBD1 agrees at 8 bases. CDR1 and CDR2 (germline): MNHEY, SVGAGI. CDR3 length: 14 residues. V dropped 4 bases and J dropped 5; count of bases not matched to a gene: 7. The chain's CDR3 is CASSFAGGLDEQYF. In DNA form, the CDR3 reads TGTGCCAGCAGTTTTGCAGGGGGCTTGGACGAGCAGTACTTC.

V gene TRBV5-4 combines with J gene TRBJ2-7, with 11 bases fitting TRBD2. After removal of 4 bases from V and 2 bases from J, the junction contained 5 bases not matched to a gene. CDR1 and CDR2 (germline): SGHNT, YYREEE (reference sequence). The CDR3 totals 15 residues. The CDR3 loop reads CASSELAGDPYEQYF. CDR3 in DNA: TGTGCCAGCAGCGAACTAGCGGGGGACCCCTACGAGCAGTACTTC.

In its sample, this clone was seen once. The chain links TRBV5-6 to TRBJ2-1; TRBD2 matches at 8 bases. V dropped 4 bases and J dropped 6; count of bases not matched to a gene: 0. The length of the CDR3 is 12 residues. Germline CDR1 is SGHDT and CDR2 is YYEEEE. CDR3 coding DNA: TGTGCCAGCAGCGGACTAGCCAATGAGCAGTTCTTC. Its protein is CASSGLANEQFF.

This chain connects TRBV2 to TRBJ2-5; D ambiguous. V lost 7 bases to trimming and J lost 9 bases, with 12 bases between them. This CDR3 has 11 residues. Germline V lookup: CDR1 SNHLY, CDR2 FYNNEI. This chain's CDR3 is CASMLERPQYF. CDR3 DNA: TGTGCCAGCATGCTGGAGAGACCCCAGTACTTC.

The J gene is TRBJ2-7, the V gene TRBV6-7; 8 bases agree with TRBD2. TRBV6-7 is an open reading frame, and its role is uncertain. This CDR3 spans 16 amino acids. J was trimmed by 6 bases and V by 6 bases; bases with no gene match: 16. CDR3 residues: CASRPPLAGLPSEQYF. For the CDR3, the DNA is TGTGCCAGCAGACCTCCTTTAGCGGGATTGCCCTCCGAGCAGTACTTC.

The genes are TRBV19 and TRBJ2-7, with TRBD2 matching over 7 bases. The CDR3 length is 13 residues. The germline CDR1 and CDR2 sequences are LNHDA and SQIVND (reference sequence). The V gene end was trimmed by 11 bases and the J gene end by 6 bases; junction bases not matched to a gene: 13. The CDR3 here is CADSWGGYGEQYF. The CDR3 DNA reads as TGTGCCGACTCTTGGGGGGGGTACGGCGAGCAGTACTTC.

The rearrangement links TRBV7-9 to TRBJ2-3, with 7 bases lining up with TRBD2. This CDR3 spans 15 amino acids. V lost 3 bases and J lost 2; bases outside the gene matches: 5. The germline gives CDR1 SEHNR, CDR2 FQNEAQ (reference sequence). In DNA form, the CDR3 reads TGTGCCAGCAGCTTCTGGGGACTAATCACAGATACGCAGTATTTT. As protein: CASSFWGLITDTQYF.

V gene TRBV27 combines with J gene TRBJ2-1; D gene unclear. V dropped 4 bases and J dropped 1 base, with 14 bases sitting between them. The CDR3 covers 16 residues. Germline CDR1 and CDR2: MNHEY and SMNVEV (reference sequence). The CDR3 coding sequence is TGTGCCAGCAGTTCAAACGCTGGTTCTTCCTACAATGAGCAGTTCTTC. It yields the protein CASSSNAGSSYNEQFF.

The chain combines TRBV2 with TRBJ2-7, with D unresolved. Trimming removed 3 bases at V and 3 bases at J, with 9 bases between. Germline loops: CDR1 SNHLY, CDR2 FYNNEI. The CDR3 sequence is 13 residues long. CDR3 sequence (DNA): TGTGCCAGCAGTGAGAGGTCAGACTACGAGCAGTACTTC. It encodes CASSERSDYEQYF.

This chain connects TRBV4-1 to TRBJ2-4; TRBD1 matches 10 bases. The ends lost 0 bases at V and 8 bases at J; junction bases unmatched: 7. The germline V gene has CDR1 MGHRA and CDR2 YSYEKL. The CDR3 runs 16 residues. CDR3 DNA: TGCGCCAGCAGCCAAGAGGGTCGACAGGGGGCGGACATTCAGTACTTC. Translated: CASSQEGRQGADIQYF.

The V gene is TRBV9, the J gene TRBJ2-1; the D gene is possibly TRBD2 (7 bases). The CDR3 loop spans 15 amino acids. Deletions cut 0 bases from V and 4 bases from J, with 11 bases between. Germline CDR1 reads SGDLS; CDR2 reads YYNGEE. CDR3 amino acids: CASSVVRGPYNEQFF. Written as DNA, the CDR3 is TGTGCCAGCAGCGTAGTGCGGGGGCCATACAATGAGCAGTTCTTC.

The chain has TRBV4-1 and TRBJ2-3; a possible D gene is TRBD1 (5 bases). Per the germline V gene, CDR1 is MGHRA and CDR2 is YSYEKL. Trimming took off 1 base at V and 3 bases at J, with 8 bases between the two ends. The CDR3 runs 14 residues. The CDR3 sequence: CASSQGGWTDTQYF. The CDR3 nucleotides read TGCGCCAGCAGCCAAGGGGGCTGGACAGATACGCAGTATTTT.

The rearrangement uses TRBV29-1 and TRBJ2-7, with D hard to call. The length of the CDR3 is 14 residues. From germline, CDR1 is SQVTM and CDR2 ANQGSEA. Between the trimmed V and J ends, which lost 4 bases and 0 bases, there was a span of 13 bases. The DNA for the CDR3 is TGCAGCGTTGCTCTACCCCCGGGCTCCTACGAGCAGTACTTC. Its protein product is CSVALPPGSYEQYF.

V usage is TRBV5-6 and J usage is TRBJ2-3; the D is unclear. The CDR3 runs 14 residues. Trimming shortened V by 0 bases and J by 2 bases, and 7 bases separated the two germline ends. Germline-derived CDR1 and CDR2 are SGHDT and YYEEEE. The CDR3 DNA reads TGTGCCAGCAGCTTGGAGTTATTCACAGATACGCAGTATTTT. Its protein is CASSLELFTDTQYF.

The rearrangement joins TRBV18 to TRBJ2-1, with 7 bases that match TRBD2. The germline gives CDR1 KGHSH, CDR2 LQKENI. The trim removed 0 bases at V and 5 bases at J, leaving 4 bases unmatched. The CDR3 has 15 residues. The CDR3 here is CASSPPWGGDNEQFF. The CDR3 coding sequence is TGTGCCAGCTCACCACCCTGGGGGGGGGACAATGAGCAGTTCTTC. Filled out from reference TRBV18 and TRBJ2-1, the complete variable domain reads NAGVMQNPRHLVRRRGQEARLRCSPMKGHSHVYWYRQLPEEGLKFMVYLQKENIIDESGMPKERFSAEFPKEGPSILRIQQVVRGDSAAYFCASSPPWGGDNEQFFGPGTRLTVL.

V gene TRBV7-9 combines with J gene TRBJ2-7; possible D gene TRBD1, 7 bases. V gave up 7 bases and J gave up 1 base, with 14 bases separating them. CDR1 SEHNR and CDR2 FQNEAQ come from the germline V gene (reference sequence). CDR3 length: 14 residues. The CDR3 DNA sequence: TGTGCCAGCACGGTGGCAGGGGGGTCCTACGAGCAGTACTTC. Amino acid sequence: CASTVAGGSYEQYF. Complete variable domain (other parts from reference TRBV7-9 and TRBJ2-7): DTGVSQNPRHKITKRGQNVTFRCDPISEHNRLYWYRQTLGQGPEFLTYFQNEAQLEKSRLLSDRFSAERPKGSFSTLEIQRTEQGDSAMYLCASTVAGGSYEQYFGPGTRLTVT.